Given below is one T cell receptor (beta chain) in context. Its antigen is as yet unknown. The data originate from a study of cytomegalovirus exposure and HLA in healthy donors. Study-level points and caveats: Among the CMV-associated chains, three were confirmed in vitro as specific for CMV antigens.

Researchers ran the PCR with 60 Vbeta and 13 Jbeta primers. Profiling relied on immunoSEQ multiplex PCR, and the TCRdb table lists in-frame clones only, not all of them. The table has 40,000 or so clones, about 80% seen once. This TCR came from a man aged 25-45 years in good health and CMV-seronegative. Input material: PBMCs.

The CDR3 sequence: CAWSTGFSGANVLTF. In DNA, the CDR3 is TGTGCCTGGAGTACAGGTTTCTCTGGGGCCAACGTCCTGACTTTC. The chain uses TRBV30 and TRBJ2-6, with D maybe TRBD1 (5 bases). The germline V gene has CDR1 GTSNPN and CDR2 SVGIG (reference sequence). The CDR3 contains 15 residues. The ends were cut back, 2 bases at V and 0 bases at J, with 8 bases in the middle.